These 9 T cell receptor beta chains originate from one sample sequenced in a study of blood T cell repertoires in COVID-19. TCRdb's copy holds only in-frame clones and misses some; the assay was immunoSEQ multiplex PCR. This table holds about 37,000 clones, 80% found once. Material for sequencing was peripheral blood. The receptor source for this set is a woman aged 70 to 79 with acute or convalescent COVID-19.

V usage is TRBV7-2 and J usage is TRBJ1-2; D gene unclear. Germline CDR1 is SGHTA and CDR2 is FQGNSA. The CDR3 has 14 amino acids. V dropped 1 base and J dropped 6 bases, with 12 bases sitting between them. The CDR3 DNA reads TGTGCCAGCAGCTTAGTCCAGGCGATCGATGGCTACACCTTC. It encodes CASSLVQAIDGYTF.

This chain connects TRBV21-1 to TRBJ2-3; TRBD2 is the table's D call and was not checked against the DNA. TRBV21-1 is flagged as a pseudogene. The CDR3 is 17 residues long. Here the CDR3 reads CASSKALGPAGTDTQYF. CDR3 in DNA: TGTGCCAGCAGCAAAGCCCTCGGTCCAGCGGGGACTGATACGCAGTATTTT.

The CDR3 DNA reads as TGTGCCAGCAGCGTAGATGGCGGGAGGGCCAATACGCAGTATTTT. It yields the protein CASSVDGGRANTQYF. The genes are TRBV9 and TRBJ2-3, with TRBD2 matching 9 bases. With 0 bases clipped from V and 7 bases from J, the junction kept 6 bases outside the gene matches. Germline V gene lookup returns CDR1 SGDLS and CDR2 YYNGEE. The CDR3 is made up of 15 amino acids. Full variable domain (missing parts from reference TRBV9 and TRBJ2-3): DSGVTQTPKHLITATGQRVTLRCSPRSGDLSVYWYQQSLDQGLQFLIQYYNGEERAKGNILERFSAQQFPDLHSELNLSSLELGDSALYFCASSVDGGRANTQYFGPGTRLTVL.

As for this clone: Other DNA sequences of this sample code for an identical CDR3. The CDR3 spells CASGADYEQYF. In DNA form, the CDR3 reads TGTGCCAGCGGGGCGGACTACGAGCAGTACTTC. V usage is TRBV7-9 and J usage is TRBJ2-7; tentative D call: TRBD1 (5 bases). From germline, CDR1 is SEHNR and CDR2 FQNEAQ (reference sequence). V was pared by 8 bases and J by 3 bases, with 8 bases between. The length of the CDR3 is 11 residues.

V usage is TRBV19 and J usage is TRBJ1-4; no firm D call. The V end lost 7 bases, the J end lost 5 bases, and 11 bases lay between the germline ends. The CDR3 loop spans 13 amino acids. Germline V gene sequence: CDR1 LNHDA, CDR2 SQIVND (reference sequence). The CDR3: CASTGGRNEKLFF. The DNA of the CDR3 is TGTGCCAGTACCGGCGGGAGGAATGAAAAACTGTTTTTT.

This clone was picked up a small number of times. This chain joins TRBV7-2 and TRBJ2-1; the match to TRBD1 covers 8 bases. The CDR3 is 15 residues long. Germline V CDR1 and CDR2: SGHTA, FQGNSA. J gave up 4 bases and V 3 bases, and 5 bases lay outside the gene matches. CDR3 residues: CASSFRGRGYNEQFF. CDR3 DNA sequence: TGTGCCAGCAGCTTCAGGGGGCGCGGTTACAATGAGCAGTTCTTC.

This clone was seen just once. This chain connects TRBV29-1 to TRBJ2-5; D is ambiguous. From germline, CDR1 is SQVTM and CDR2 ANQGSEA. The CDR3 is 13 amino acids. Between the trimmed V and J ends, which lost 3 bases and 1 base, there was a span of 9 bases. CDR3 sequence reads: CSVERHIQETQYF. CDR3 bases: TGCAGCGTTGAGAGGCATATCCAAGAGACCCAGTACTTC.

The gene calls are TRBV5-4 and TRBJ2-5; 8 bases map to TRBD2. CDR3 length: 15 residues. J was trimmed by 5 bases and V by 4 bases; bases with no gene match: 10. Per the germline V gene, CDR1 is SGHNT and CDR2 is YYREEE (reference sequence). The CDR3 DNA sequence: TGTGCCAGCAGCCCTCTGCGGGGGGACGGGGAGACCCAGTACTTC. This codes for CASSPLRGDGETQYF. The full variable domain, completed using reference TRBV5-4 and TRBJ2-5, is ETGVTQSPTHLIKTRGQQVTLRCSSQSGHNTVSWYQQALGQGPQFIFQYYREEENGRGNFPPRFSGLQFPNYSSELNVNALELDDSALYLCASSPLRGDGETQYFGPGTRLLVL.

The J gene is TRBJ2-6, the V gene TRBV19, with a possible D match to TRBD1 (5 bases). CDR1 and CDR2 (germline): LNHDA, SQIVND (reference sequence). CDR3 length: 18 residues. V was clipped by 8 bases and J by 0 bases, with 20 bases between them. The CDR3 coding sequence is TGTGCCAGTGGTCTGGGGCGGCTGGCTCTCTCTGGGGCCAACGTCCTGACTTTC. Translating it yields CASGLGRLALSGANVLTF.